Listed here are 9 T cell receptor beta chains from one sample, sequenced in a study of identical twins. MiXCR, run by TCRdb on the 5' RACE reads, gives a single entry per CDR3 protein. The sample contains hundreds of thousands of distinct CDR3 sequences, about 20% of which appear only once. The same specimen was also included in a second study, on T cells expressing NK-cell markers.

Sequencing was done on a sample of PBMCs. These TCRs come from a woman between 18 and 30 years old in good health.

The V gene is TRBV20-1, the J gene TRBJ2-3; D is tentatively TRBD1 or TRBD2 (5 bases each). This CDR3 has 16 residues. V gave up 6 bases and J gave up 0 bases, with 19 bases separating them. The V gene's germline CDR1 is DFQATT and CDR2 SNEGSKA (reference sequence). The CDR3 nucleotides are TGCAGTGCGGATAACGGGGACGACACTAGCACAGATACGCAGTATTTT. Amino acids: CSADNGDDTSTDTQYF.

This clonotype was seen a handful of times. This sequence joins TRBV9 and TRBJ1-2; a weak D match, TRBD1 (5 bases). This CDR3 spans 14 amino acids. Trimming shortened V by 5 bases and J by 4 bases, and 15 bases separated the two germline ends. CDR1 and CDR2 (germline): SGDLS, YYNGEE. CDR3 nucleotides: TGTGCCAGCAGTTCGACAGCCGGAGCCTATGGCTACACCTTC. It specifies CASSSTAGAYGYTF.

This clonotype occurred a few times. This sequence joins TRBV10-3 and TRBJ2-3; a weak D match, TRBD2 (7 bases). This CDR3 is built from 16 residues. Trimming left V 11 bases short and J 4 bases short, with 25 bases between. Germline V gene data show CDR1 as ENHRY and CDR2 as SYGVKD. CDR3 amino acids: CAATRGPTPGADTQYF. CDR3 nucleotide sequence: TGTGCCGCCACGCGGGGGCCGACCCCTGGCGCAGATACGCAGTATTTT.

The chain employs TRBV5-1 and TRBJ2-3, with 10 bases lining up with TRBD1. V lost 0 bases and J lost 4; bases outside the gene matches: 8. Germline values: CDR1 SGHRS, CDR2 YFSETQ. The CDR3 sequence is 17 residues long. As DNA, the CDR3 is TGCGCCAGCAGCTTGGCCGCTCTAGGACAGGGGGCAGATACGCAGTATTTT. This translates into CASSLAALGQGADTQYF.

This clonotype was recorded a few times. The CDR3 coding sequence is TGTGCCAGCAGTGACTCGGACCAATCGATACCGCAGTATTTT. Translating gives CASSDSDQSIPQYF. V usage is TRBV6-4 and J usage is TRBJ2-3; D call uncertain. V was pared by 0 bases and J by 10 bases, with 14 bases between. This CDR3 has 14 residues. The germline V gene has CDR1 MRHNA and CDR2 SNTAGT.

This rearrangement joins TRBV7-2 to TRBJ2-5, with 9 bases lining up with TRBD2. The J segment lost 7 bases and the V segment lost 1 base, leaving 10 bases of the junction unmatched. CDR1 and CDR2 (germline): SGHTA, FQGNSA. The CDR3 contains 16 residues. The CDR3 bases are TGTGCCAGCAGCTTAGTTGCTAGCGGGAATGGGGGGACCCAGTACTTC. This translates into CASSLVASGNGGTQYF. The full variable domain, completed using reference TRBV7-2 and TRBJ2-5, is GAGVSQSPSNKVTEKGKDVELRCDPISGHTALYWYRQSLGQGLEFLIYFQGNSAPDKSGLPSDRFSAERTGGSVSTLTIQRTQQEDSAVYLCASSLVASGNGGTQYFGPGTRLLVL.

This chain uses TRBV6-4 with TRBJ2-1, with 9 bases aligning to TRBD2. V trimming: 6 bases; J trimming: 9 bases; junction bases outside the gene matches: 6. Germline values: CDR1 MRHNA, CDR2 SNTAGT. The CDR3 sequence is 13 residues long. CDR3 nucleotide sequence: TGTGCCAGCAGCTACGGGACTAGCTCTGAGCAGTTCTTC. Its protein product is CASSYGTSSEQFF.

This clonotype was counted a few times. The V call is TRBV20-1, the J call TRBJ2-7; TRBD1 aligns across 8 bases. V gave up 6 bases and J gave up 8 bases; unmatched junction bases: 9. The germline CDR1 and CDR2 sequences are DFQATT and SNEGSKA (reference sequence). The CDR3 extends over 12 amino acids. CDR3 sequence (DNA): TGCAGTGCCCCCGACAGGGGCGAAAAGCAGTACTTC. It specifies CSAPDRGEKQYF.

This chain links TRBV20-1 with TRBJ1-3, with D unresolved. V lost 1 base, J lost 0 bases, and 13 bases lay in between. The CDR3 length is 16 residues. Germline V gene lookup returns CDR1 DFQATT and CDR2 SNEGSKA (reference sequence). The CDR3 reads CSARAPGRDSGNTIYF. CDR3 DNA sequence: TGCAGTGCTAGAGCACCTGGACGGGACTCTGGAAACACCATATATTTT.